This entry concerns a single TCR beta chain. The assay was immunoSEQ multiplex PCR, and TCRdb's table has in-frame clones only and misses some. Found here are about 460,000 clones, roughly three quarters of them singletons; the top ten hold approximately 12%. This specimen belongs to a study of shared clonotypes between healthy human individuals. Recent acute infections and vaccinations were absent in the healthy HIV-negative adult donors. CDR3 size: 13 residues. Germline V gene lookup returns CDR1 SGHRS and CDR2 YFSETQ. The V end lost 9 bases, the J end lost 2 bases, and 11 bases lay between the germline ends.

The clonotype originates from a woman aged 40 to 50 in good health. Some clones in this sample may be carry-over from other donors' samples. Sequenced: PBMCs. The chain recombines TRBV5-1 with TRBJ2-2; possible D gene TRBD2, 5 bases. The CDR3 bases are TGCGCCATCCTGGACTTAAACACCGGGGAGCTGTTTTTT. It translates to CAILDLNTGELFF.